Each of the 8 T cell receptor beta chains below was sequenced from the same sample in a study of shared clonotypes between healthy human individuals. Measured with immunoSEQ multiplex PCR; TCRdb has only the in-frame clones, and not every one. The table lists over 1.5 million clones, around 98% of them singletons. Sequencing used naive CD4+ T cells sorted from blood. Noted subset: CD45RA+ positively selected. All receptors come from a man in his thirties or forties in good health.

The CDR3 DNA reads TGTGCCAGCAGTTTTACAGGGATTGGAAACACCATATATTTT. Its translation: CASSFTGIGNTIYF. This sequence joins TRBV6-5 and TRBJ1-3, with D perhaps TRBD1 (6 bases). The CDR3 contains 14 residues. Trimming shortened V by 4 bases and J by 3 bases, and 10 bases separated the two germline ends. Per the germline V gene, CDR1 is MNHEY and CDR2 is SVGAGI.

The V gene is TRBV2, the J gene TRBJ1-6; D unclear. The CDR3 totals 11 residues. Trimming removed 7 bases from V and 9 bases from J, with 7 bases in between. CDR1 SNHLY and CDR2 FYNNEI come from the germline V gene. The CDR3 sequence is CASTFSSPLHF. CDR3 nucleotide sequence: TGTGCCAGCACGTTCAGTTCACCCCTCCACTTT.

The chain is built from TRBV6-6 and TRBJ2-2, with 7 bases identical to TRBD1. The V segment lost 5 bases and the J segment 6 bases; nucleotides outside the gene matches: 3. The germline gives CDR1 MNHNY, CDR2 SVGAGI (reference sequence). The CDR3 is 13 residues long. CDR3 nucleotides: TGTGCCAGCAGTAAAACAGGGGCCGGGGAGCTGTTTTTT. Its protein is CASSKTGAGELFF.

The chain joins TRBV19 to TRBJ1-2, with TRBD1 matching over 8 bases. The CDR3 covers 15 residues. J was trimmed by 3 bases and V by 8 bases; bases with no gene match: 11. CDR1 and CDR2 from the germline V gene are LNHDA and SQIVND (reference sequence). CDR3 nucleotide sequence: TGTGCCAGTTCCTATATGGGACAGGTGGACTATGGCTACACCTTC. Amino acids: CASSYMGQVDYGYTF.

V and J are TRBV6-6 and TRBJ2-7; D is undetermined. The CDR3 sequence is 13 residues long. Germline V lookup: CDR1 MNHNY, CDR2 SVGAGI (reference sequence). Trimming removed 6 bases at V and 3 bases at J, with 12 bases between. CDR3 sequence: CASSPRTNYEQYF. DNA of the CDR3: TGTGCCAGCAGCCCCCGGACGAACTACGAGCAGTACTTC.

The gene calls are TRBV7-6 and TRBJ1-4; TRBD1 matches at 10 bases. From germline, CDR1 is SGHVS and CDR2 FNYEAQ. The CDR3 has 16 residues. With 5 bases clipped from V and 7 bases from J, the junction kept 10 bases outside the gene matches. The CDR3 is CASSVQTGGVGEKLFF. As DNA, the CDR3 is TGTGCCAGCAGCGTCCAGACAGGGGGCGTCGGTGAAAAACTGTTTTTT.

This chain joins TRBV7-7 and TRBJ1-4; D may be TRBD1 (5 bases). The ends were cut back, 4 bases at V and 2 bases at J, with 8 bases in the middle. Germline lookup yields CDR1 SSHAT and CDR2 FNYEAQ (reference sequence). The CDR3 covers 14 residues. CDR3 amino acids: CASSSGGTNEKLFF. In nucleotides, the CDR3 is TGTGCCAGCAGCTCCGGGGGGACTAATGAAAAACTGTTTTTT. Variable domain in full (rest from reference TRBV7-7 and TRBJ1-4): GAGVSQSPRYKVTKRGQDVTLRCDPISSHATLYWYQQALGQGPEFLTYFNYEAQPDKSGLPSDRFSAERPEGSISTLTIQRTEQRDSAMYRCASSSGGTNEKLFFGSGTQLSVL.

The rearrangement uses TRBV27 and TRBJ2-7; D unresolved. Trimming left V 2 bases short and J 6 bases short, with 17 bases between. Germline V gives CDR1 MNHEY, CDR2 SMNVEV (reference sequence). There are 15 residues in the CDR3. In DNA, the CDR3 is TGTGCCAGCAGTTTAGGGATACATAAAACGGGCGAGCAGTACTTC. It specifies CASSLGIHKTGEQYF.